This entry lists 27 T cell receptor beta chains sequenced from one sample in a study of T cell responses to AZD1222 COVID-19 vaccine. Assay: immunoSEQ multiplex PCR; the TCRdb copy retains only in-frame clones and omits some. The sample has 90,000 to 100,000 clones; 88% are singletons. The sample here was peripheral blood, taken 28 days after the second AZD1222 dose. The origin of the receptors is an adult who received the AZD1222 COVID-19 vaccine.

This clone occurred a few times. CDR3 in amino acids: CASSQDLAPDRVSGYTF. Here the CDR3 DNA reads TGTGCCAGCAGCCAAGATCTTGCGCCCGACAGGGTCTCTGGCTACACCTTC. The chain joins TRBV4-2 to TRBJ1-2; 7 nucleotides match TRBD1. The CDR3 covers 17 residues. Germline-derived CDR1 and CDR2 are LGHNA and YNFKEQ. Trimming at V came to 0 bases and at J to 7 bases, leaving 14 bases not matched to a gene.

This chain joins TRBV19 and TRBJ1-2; the D gene is possibly TRBD1 (5 bases). The CDR3 covers 13 residues. The germline gives CDR1 LNHDA, CDR2 SQIVND (reference sequence). Trimming took 7 bases from V and 4 from J, leaving 13 bases between them. The chain's CDR3 is CASTPQEIYGYTF. The CDR3 DNA reads TGTGCCAGTACACCACAGGAGATCTATGGCTACACCTTC. Combining the CDR3 with reference TRBV19 and TRBJ1-2 gives the whole variable domain DGGITQSPKYLFRKEGQNVTLSCEQNLNHDAMYWYRQDPGQGLRLIYYSQIVNDFQKGDIAEGYSVSREKKESFPLTVTSAQKNPTAFYLCASTPQEIYGYTFGSGTRLTVV.

The rearrangement joins TRBV7-3 to TRBJ2-1, with TRBD1 as a possible D gene (5 bases). V lost 2 bases and J 7 bases, leaving 12 bases between the germline ends. The CDR3 runs to 14 residues. CDR1 and CDR2 (germline): SGHTA, FQGTGA. The CDR3 here is CASSLGSRENEQFF. Written as DNA, the CDR3 is TGTGCCAGCAGCTTAGGATCCAGGGAAAATGAGCAGTTCTTC.

This sequence joins TRBV7-4 and TRBJ1-4; D remains ambiguous. Deletions cut 5 bases from V and 2 bases from J, with 6 bases between. The length of the CDR3 is 13 residues. Germline V gene sequence: CDR1 SGHVT, CDR2 SQSDAQ. Here the CDR3 reads CASSIRTNEKLFF. The DNA of the CDR3 is TGTGCCAGCAGCATACGCACTAATGAAAAACTGTTTTTT.

This clone was seen just once. V is TRBV2 and J is TRBJ1-2, with D perhaps TRBD1 (6 bases). The CDR3 totals 16 residues. Per the germline V gene, CDR1 is SNHLY and CDR2 is FYNNEI. The V and J ends lost 4 bases and 2 bases respectively, with 17 bases between them. In nucleotides, the CDR3 is TGTGCCAGCAGTGGAACGGGACAACTCGGGAACTATGGCTACACCTTC. This translates into CASSGTGQLGNYGYTF. Supplemented by reference TRBV2 and TRBJ1-2, the full variable domain reads EPEVTQTPSHQVTQMGQEVILRCVPISNHLYFYWYRQILGQKVEFLVSFYNNEISEKSEIFDDQFSVERPDGSNFTLKIRSTKLEDSAMYFCASSGTGQLGNYGYTFGSGTRLTVV.

The V and J genes are TRBV6-5 and TRBJ1-2; D perhaps matches TRBD1 (6 bases). This CDR3 spans 15 amino acids. The germline V gene has CDR1 MNHEY and CDR2 SVGAGI. The V end was cut by 6 bases, the J end by 4 bases, with 18 bases between. The CDR3 sequence is CASRKGGTAPYGYTF. The CDR3 DNA reads as TGTGCCAGCAGAAAAGGGGGAACAGCCCCCTATGGCTACACCTTC.

The chain is built from TRBV14 and TRBJ2-7, with TRBD2 matching 14 bases. The germline V gene has CDR1 SGHDN and CDR2 FVKESK. CDR3 length: 15 amino acids. Trimming cost V 4 bases and J 6 bases; bases outside gene matches: 5. Written as DNA, the CDR3 is TGTGCCAGCAGCCCGGGACTAGCGGGAGTTGTCGAGCAGTACTTC. The encoded protein is CASSPGLAGVVEQYF.

The V call is TRBV4-2, the J call TRBJ2-5; the D gene is possibly TRBD1 (6 bases). V lost 1 base and J lost 5, with 14 bases in between. In germline, CDR1 is LGHNA, CDR2 YNFKEQ. This CDR3 is built from 15 residues. CDR3 DNA sequence: TGTGCCAGCAGCCAAGCATCACAGGGCGACGAGACCCAGTACTTC. Its translation: CASSQASQGDETQYF.

Regarding this clone: The sample has other DNA sequences that encode this CDR3 too. The V gene is TRBV7-2, the J gene TRBJ1-5; D uncertain. From germline, CDR1 is SGHTA and CDR2 FQGNSA. V shed 5 bases and J shed 7 bases, with 12 bases lying between them. The CDR3 contains 13 residues. In DNA, the CDR3 is TGTGCCAGCAGCCTTGCTGGACGGCAGCCCCAGCATTTT. This codes for CASSLAGRQPQHF.

This sequence joins TRBV3-1 (or the pseudogene TRBV3-2) and TRBJ1-6, with D possibly TRBD1 on 5 matching bases. The CDR3 sequence is 15 residues long. Trimming shortened V by 1 base and J by 12 bases, and 16 bases separated the two germline ends. From germline, CDR1 is LGHDT and CDR2 YNNKEL (reference sequence). DNA for the CDR3: TGTGCCAGCAGCCAAGCCGGGGCTTATGATGAACCCCTCCACTTT. This translates into CASSQAGAYDEPLHF.

This chain links TRBV10-3 with TRBJ1-3, with D perhaps TRBD1 (6 bases). Between the trimmed V and J ends, which lost 6 bases and 6 bases, there was a span of 15 bases. Germline-derived CDR1 and CDR2 are ENHRY and SYGVKD. The CDR3 covers 14 residues. CDR3 sequence (DNA): TGTGCCATCAGGCAGGGGCAAAGTGAAAACACCATATATTTT. Translated, it gives CAIRQGQSENTIYF.

This chain connects TRBV9 to TRBJ1-5; no clear D. Germline values: CDR1 SGDLS, CDR2 YYNGEE. The CDR3 has 14 amino acids. V dropped 1 base and J dropped 7 bases, with 12 bases sitting between them. The CDR3 DNA is TGTGCCAGCAGCGTACCGCCTCTCGTACAGCCCCAGCATTTT. Translating it yields CASSVPPLVQPQHF. Supplemented by reference TRBV9 and TRBJ1-5, the full variable domain reads DSGVTQTPKHLITATGQRVTLRCSPRSGDLSVYWYQQSLDQGLQFLIQYYNGEERAKGNILERFSAQQFPDLHSELNLSSLELGDSALYFCASSVPPLVQPQHFGDGTRLSIL.

This clone was seen just once. The V gene is TRBV5-4, the J gene TRBJ1-4; D is uncertain. Germline V CDR1 and CDR2: SGHNT, YYREEE (reference sequence). The length of the CDR3 is 15 residues. The ends were cut back, 5 bases at V and 0 bases at J, with 11 bases in the middle. CDR3 region: CASSSSGTTNEKLFF. The DNA of the CDR3 is TGTGCCAGCAGTTCCTCAGGAACAACTAATGAAAAACTGTTTTTT. Full variable domain (rest looked up from reference TRBV5-4 and TRBJ1-4): ETGVTQSPTHLIKTRGQQVTLRCSSQSGHNTVSWYQQALGQGPQFIFQYYREEENGRGNFPPRFSGLQFPNYSSELNVNALELDDSALYLCASSSSGTTNEKLFFGSGTQLSVL.

The genes are TRBV7-2 and TRBJ1-1; D remains ambiguous. The V gene lost 1 base and the J gene lost 10 bases, with 16 bases spanning the gap. The germline V gene has CDR1 SGHTA and CDR2 FQGNSA. The CDR3 sequence is 14 residues long. The CDR3 coding sequence is TGTGCCAGCAGCTTAGGCGGACGGACCGCTAGAGCTTTCTTT. It translates to CASSLGGRTARAFF.

Concerning this clone: This same CDR3 is encoded by further DNA sequences in the sample. The chain has TRBV3-1 (or the pseudogene TRBV3-2) and TRBJ1-1; tentative D call: TRBD1 (5 bases). Germline V lookup: CDR1 LGHDT, CDR2 YNNKEL (reference sequence). V was cut by 4 bases and J by 2 bases, with 11 bases left in between. The CDR3 contains 14 residues. CDR3 DNA sequence: TGTGCCAGCAGCCGCACTGGGGGTAACACTGAAGCTTTCTTT. Translation: CASSRTGGNTEAFF.

V and J are TRBV19 and TRBJ2-7, with D perhaps given as TRBD1 or TRBD2 (5 bases each). V shed 5 bases and J shed 2 bases, with 13 bases lying between them. The CDR3 sequence is 14 residues long. Germline V gene data show CDR1 as LNHDA and CDR2 as SQIVND (reference sequence). The CDR3 sequence is CASSPGPGTYEQYF. The DNA of the CDR3 is TGTGCCAGTAGTCCGGGGCCAGGCACCTACGAGCAGTACTTC.

The CDR3 region has the DNA TGCGCCAGCAGCCACACACCGGGACTAGCGGGAGGGCTAAGTACAGATACGCAGTATTTT. This gives the protein CASSHTPGLAGGLSTDTQYF. This rearrangement joins TRBV5-1 to TRBJ2-3; 16 nucleotides line up with TRBD2. The J segment lost 3 bases and the V segment lost 4 bases, leaving 14 bases of the junction unmatched. This CDR3 spans 20 amino acids. Germline CDR1 is SGHRS and CDR2 is YFSETQ.

The chain couples TRBV6-5 to TRBJ1-5; D is perhaps TRBD1 (6 bases). The V and J ends lost 8 bases and 2 bases respectively, with 16 bases between them. CDR1 is MNHEY and CDR2 is SVGAGI in the germline V gene. The CDR3 has 15 amino acids. CDR3 sequence: CASDRRGGGNQPQHF. The CDR3 region has the DNA TGTGCCAGCGACCGTAGAGGGGGGGGCAATCAGCCCCAGCATTTT.

This sequence joins TRBV5-1 and TRBJ1-3; D call uncertain. The CDR3 consists of 15 residues. The V gene's germline CDR1 is SGHRS and CDR2 YFSETQ. Trimming took 2 bases from V and 2 from J, leaving 11 bases between them. The CDR3: CASSFEGTAGNTIYF. The CDR3 DNA follows: TGCGCCAGCAGCTTCGAGGGTACTGCTGGAAACACCATATATTTT.

The chain uses TRBV6-5 and TRBJ1-3, with D perhaps matching TRBD1 (6 bases). With 1 base removed from V and 4 bases from J, the gap between germline ends came to 14 bases. The length of the CDR3 is 16 residues. Per germline, CDR1 MNHEY and CDR2 SVGAGI. The CDR3 region is CASSYFGAGVGNTIYF. In DNA, the CDR3 is TGTGCCAGCAGTTACTTCGGGGCAGGGGTGGGAAACACCATATATTTT.

In DNA, the CDR3 is TGTGCCAGCAGCGTCCTGGGGACTGGAAACACCATATATTTT. This codes for CASSVLGTGNTIYF. The chain couples TRBV9 to TRBJ1-3; no reliable D call. Trimming removed 2 bases at V and 2 bases at J, with 8 bases between. The CDR3 runs 14 residues. Germline CDR1 reads SGDLS; CDR2 reads YYNGEE. The entire variable domain, with the rest obtained from reference TRBV9 and TRBJ1-3, is as follows: DSGVTQTPKHLITATGQRVTLRCSPRSGDLSVYWYQQSLDQGLQFLIQYYNGEERAKGNILERFSAQQFPDLHSELNLSSLELGDSALYFCASSVLGTGNTIYFGEGSWLTVV.

The CDR3 region has the DNA TGTGCCAGCAGCCCTACTGCAGGCGCCGGCTACACCTTC. It codes for CASSPTAGAGYTF. This rearrangement joins TRBV7-6 to TRBJ1-2; D unresolved. CDR3 length: 13 amino acids. The germline V gene encodes CDR1 SGHVS and CDR2 FNYEAQ. V shed 5 bases and J shed 8 bases, with 15 bases lying between them.

The V gene is TRBV27, the J gene TRBJ1-5, with D uncertain. Germline CDR1 is MNHEY and CDR2 is SMNVEV (reference sequence). This CDR3 is built from 17 residues. V lost 5 bases and J lost 0, with 17 bases in between. The CDR3 loop is CASSNAPGKGSNQPQHF. DNA of the CDR3: TGTGCCAGCAGTAACGCTCCTGGCAAGGGTAGCAATCAGCCCCAGCATTTT.

In regard to this clone: One junction end disagrees with the germline gene, perhaps due to a read error. V usage is TRBV5-1 and J usage is TRBJ2-3, with 14 bases fitting TRBD2. The CDR3 spans 15 residues. Per germline, CDR1 SGHRS and CDR2 YFSETQ. CDR3 in amino acids: CASSLGTSGRDTQYF. Here the CDR3 DNA reads TGCGCCAGCAGTTTGGGGACTAGCGGGAGAGATACGCAGTATTTT. The variable domain in full, completed from reference TRBV5-1 and TRBJ2-3, reads KAGVTQTPRYLIKTRGQQVTLSCSPISGHRSVSWYQQTPGQGLQFLFEYFSETQRNKGNFPGRFSGRQFSNSRSEMNVSTLELGDSALYLCASSLGTSGRDTQYFGPGTRLTVL.

In this sample, this clone turned up once. The gene calls are TRBV11-3 and TRBJ2-7; 7 bases align to TRBD1. The CDR3 sequence is 13 residues long. Looked up from germline, CDR1 is SGHNT and CDR2 is YENEEA. The V and J ends lost 3 bases and 7 bases, in that order; junction bases with no gene match: 6. In DNA form, the CDR3 reads TGTGCCAGCAGCTTTGCAGGGGGTGGGGAGCAGTACTTC. This codes for CASSFAGGGEQYF.

V usage is TRBV29-1 and J usage is TRBJ2-7; 7 bases match TRBD1. The J segment lost 6 bases and the V segment lost 6 bases, leaving 5 bases of the junction unmatched. The germline V gene encodes CDR1 SQVTM and CDR2 ANQGSEA. CDR3 length equals 11 residues. CDR3 nucleotides: TGCAGCGTAGGACAGGTAGGCGAGCAGTACTTC. Translated: CSVGQVGEQYF.

V and J are TRBV6-5 and TRBJ1-1, with 7 nucleotides matching TRBD1. Germline V gives CDR1 MNHEY, CDR2 SVGAGI. Losses at the gene ends were 2 bases for V and 7 bases for J; bases not matched to a gene: 4. There are 13 residues in the CDR3. The DNA of the CDR3 is TGTGCCAGCAGTTACCGGGGACAGAGTGAAGCTTTCTTT. As protein: CASSYRGQSEAFF.